The rows below give T cell receptor beta chains drawn from one sample of a study of a mutant IDH1 vaccine in newly diagnosed glioma. For these receptors, no antigen is known. Profiled with immunoSEQ multiplex PCR; TCRdb holds only in-frame clones, not every one. The repertoire holds roughly 25,000 clones, approximately 80% seen once, with roughly a tenth in the top ten. Sequences were derived from PBMCs, sampled from a glioma patient whose treatment included an IDH1 peptide vaccine. The receptors were sampled from a man aged 35 to 55 with glioma. Each CDR3 is given with its conserved first and last residue. A D gene is named only where the DNA matches it firmly. Expanded clones are given a class, and other clones once, few, many or no size at all.

clone size	V gene	J gene	D gene	CDR3 protein	CDR3 DNA
-	TRBV18	TRBJ2-7	TRBD2	CASSPDRTRAYEQYF	TGTGCCAGCTCACCAGACCGGACTAGGGCGTACGAGCAGTACTTC
-	TRBV5-5	TRBJ2-2	-	CASSLAGARTTGELFF	TGTGCCAGCAGCTTGGCGGGGGCCCGGACCACCGGGGAGCTGTTTTTT
-	TRBV11-2	TRBJ2-2	TRBD1	CASSFFRDRVSGELFF	TGTGCCAGCAGCTTCTTCCGGGACAGGGTTTCCGGGGAGCTGTTTTTT
-	TRBV28	TRBJ1-5	-	CASSLGGTNQPQHF	TGTGCCAGCAGTTTAGGGGGTACCAATCAGCCCCAGCATTTT
-	TRBV27	TRBJ1-3	TRBD1	CASSVGGQDSGNTIYF	TGTGCCAGCAGCGTAGGGGGACAGGACTCTGGAAACACCATATATTTT
-	TRBV19	TRBJ2-5	TRBD1	CASGQGASARTETQYF	TGTGCCAGTGGACAGGGGGCCTCCGCTCGCACAGAGACCCAGTACTTC
-	TRBV12-5	TRBJ1-2	-	CASGSGRQIYGYTF	TGTGCTAGTGGATCGGGACGCCAAATTTATGGCTACACCTTC
-	TRBV6-6	TRBJ1-6	-	CASGDIALNSPLHF	TGTGCCAGCGGGGACATAGCCTTAAATTCACCCCTCCACTTT
-	TRBV7-2	TRBJ2-3	-	CASSWGSAPPDTQYF	TGTGCCAGCAGCTGGGGTAGCGCCCCCCCGGATACGCAGTATTTT
-	TRBV5-1	TRBJ2-3	TRBD1	CASSFPGGEYTDTQYF	TGCGCCAGCAGCTTCCCAGGGGGTGAATACACAGATACGCAGTATTTT
-	TRBV5-6	TRBJ1-4	-	CASTPRPSLNEKLFF	TGTGCCAGCACACCCCGGCCAAGTCTTAATGAAAAACTGTTTTTT
-	TRBV5-4	TRBJ2-1	-	CASGRSYNEQFF	TGTGCCAGCGGGAGGTCCTACAATGAGCAGTTCTTC
-	TRBV11-2	TRBJ1-2	-	CASSPGHIPAGANYGYTF	TGTGCCAGCAGCCCCGGACATATTCCAGCAGGGGCTAACTATGGCTACACCTTC
-	TRBV15	TRBJ2-1	-	CATSRDFRERYNEQFF	TGTGCCACCAGCAGAGATTTCAGGGAGAGGTACAATGAGCAGTTCTTC
-	TRBV19	TRBJ2-3	-	CASSKSGSTDTQYF	TGTGCCAGTAGTAAATCCGGGAGCACAGATACGCAGTATTTT
-	TRBV15	TRBJ2-5	-	CATSRDDGQLYQETQYF	TGTGCCACCAGCAGAGATGACGGACAGTTGTACCAAGAGACCCAGTACTTC
-	TRBV6-4	TRBJ2-1	TRBD2	CASSEREYNEQFF	TGTGCCAGCAGTGAGCGGGAGTACAATGAGCAGTTCTTC
-	TRBV19	TRBJ2-1	TRBD1	CASSIARGRMNEQFF	TGTGCCAGTAGTATCGCCAGGGGGCGGATGAATGAGCAGTTCTTC
-	TRBV29-1	TRBJ2-5	TRBD1	CSVVGAGGGETQYF	TGCAGCGTTGTGGGGGCAGGGGGCGGAGAGACCCAGTACTTC
-	TRBV5-1	TRBJ2-1	TRBD2	CASSLGLAKEQFF	TGCGCCAGCAGCCTGGGACTAGCGAAAGAGCAGTTCTTC
-	TRBV18	TRBJ1-4	-	CASSPAGRQNEKLFF	TGTGCCAGCTCACCAGCGGGCAGGCAGAATGAAAAACTGTTTTTT
-	TRBV6-5	TRBJ2-7	-	CASSASWGNIYEQYF	TGTGCCAGCAGTGCGAGTTGGGGGAATATTTACGAGCAGTACTTC
-	TRBV7-9	TRBJ2-7	-	CASSLGALPEQYF	TGTGCCAGCAGCTTAGGTGCCCTTCCCGAGCAGTACTTC
-	TRBV4-1	TRBJ1-6	-	CASSRTSGARDSPLHF	TGCGCCAGCAGCCGTACCTCAGGGGCTAGGGATTCACCCCTCCACTTT
-	TRBV19	TRBJ1-1	-	CASSIGTANTEAFF	TGTGCCAGTAGTATAGGTACAGCGAACACTGAAGCTTTCTTT
-	TRBV11-2	TRBJ2-7	TRBD2	CASSWGSGMMSYEQYF	TGTGCCAGCAGCTGGGGTAGCGGGATGATGTCCTACGAGCAGTACTTC
-	TRBV6-5	TRBJ2-2	TRBD1	CASSWGTGGTGELFF	TGTGCCAGCAGTTGGGGGACAGGGGGCACCGGGGAGCTGTTTTTT
-	TRBV19	TRBJ1-5	-	CASNVRGQNQPQHF	TGTGCCAGTAATGTCCGGGGGCAAAATCAGCCCCAGCATTTT
-	TRBV6-5	TRBJ1-3	-	CASSARGISGNTIYF	TGTGCCAGCAGTGCACGGGGGATCTCTGGAAACACCATATATTTT
-	TRBV5-5	TRBJ1-2	-	CASSLGIFDGYTF	TGTGCCAGCAGCTTAGGCATTTTTGATGGCTACACCTTC
few	TRBV19	TRBJ2-6	-	CASSIGSSRANVLTF	TGTGCCAGTAGTATAGGCTCTAGCAGGGCCAACGTCCTGACTTTC
medium-sized	TRBV29-1	TRBJ1-2	-	CSAPPPGSDGYTF	TGCAGCGCCCCACCCCCGGGGTCCGATGGCTACACCTTC
-	TRBV7-8	TRBJ1-1	TRBD1	CASSPKRTGQTEAFF	TGTGCCAGCAGCCCAAAACGGACAGGGCAAACTGAAGCTTTCTTT
-	TRBV4-3	TRBJ2-3	TRBD2	CASGQDAGGSTDTQYF	TGCGCCAGCGGCCAAGATGCGGGAGGGAGCACAGATACGCAGTATTTT
-	TRBV12-5	TRBJ2-2	-	CASGLVLAPNTGELFF	TGTGCTAGTGGTTTGGTGCTAGCGCCAAACACCGGGGAGCTGTTTTTT
-	TRBV29-1	TRBJ2-1	-	CSVDGPYSSSYNEQFF	TGCAGCGTCGACGGACCTTATTCAAGCTCCTACAATGAGCAGTTCTTC
-	TRBV5-6	TRBJ1-1	-	CASSGEYDTEAFF	TGTGCCAGCAGCGGGGAGTACGACACTGAAGCTTTCTTT
-	TRBV19	TRBJ1-5	TRBD1	CASSISRQGGQPQHF	TGTGCCAGTAGTATAAGCCGACAGGGAGGTCAGCCCCAGCATTTT
-	TRBV6-7	TRBJ2-2	-	CARTGELFF	TGTGCCCGCACCGGGGAGCTGTTTTTT
-	TRBV29-1	TRBJ2-1	-	CSVGAGANEQFF	TGCAGCGTCGGGGCAGGAGCCAATGAGCAGTTCTTC
-	TRBV25-1	TRBJ2-6	-	CASTSSGANVLTF	TGTGCCAGCACCTCCTCTGGGGCCAACGTCCTGACTTTC
-	TRBV6-1	TRBJ2-7	TRBD2	CASSALAGGIGSSYEQYF	TGTGCCAGCAGTGCCTTAGCGGGAGGCATCGGGAGCTCCTACGAGCAGTACTTC
once	TRBV15	TRBJ2-5	-	CATSRDRGEGETQYF	TGTGCCACCAGCAGAGATAGAGGCGAAGGGGAGACCCAGTACTTC
-	TRBV20-1	TRBJ2-1	-	CSATGNEQFF	TGCAGTGCTACCGGGAATGAGCAGTTCTTC
-	TRBV30	TRBJ2-1	-	CAWSGVNPSINEQFF	TGTGCCTGGAGTGGAGTAAACCCTTCGATCAATGAGCAGTTCTTC
-	TRBV19	TRBJ2-3	TRBD2	CASSSPGGRVGDTQYF	TGTGCCAGTAGTTCCCCGGGCGGGAGAGTTGGAGATACGCAGTATTTT
-	TRBV12-5	TRBJ2-3	-	CASGLFAGSDTQYF	TGTGCTAGTGGTTTGTTCGCAGGGTCAGATACGCAGTATTTT
-	TRBV6-1	TRBJ1-3	TRBD1	CASGSGGTGNTIYF	TGTGCCAGTGGTTCAGGGGGAACTGGAAACACCATATATTTT
-	TRBV6-1	TRBJ1-1	-	CAGTENWNTEAFF	TGTGCCGGGACCGAAAATTGGAACACTGAAGCTTTCTTT
-	TRBV5-1	TRBJ2-3	-	CASSSHPGSAQYF	TGCGCCAGCAGCTCGCACCCGGGTTCAGCGCAGTATTTT
-	TRBV14	TRBJ2-5	-	CASSQVVTETQYF	TGTGCCAGCAGCCAAGTTGTCACGGAGACCCAGTACTTC
-	TRBV29-1	TRBJ1-1	-	CSIRLNTEAFF	TGCAGCATACGGTTGAACACTGAAGCTTTCTTT
-	TRBV6-9	TRBJ2-7	TRBD2	CASRTSGYEQYF	TGTGCCAGCAGGACTAGCGGCTACGAGCAGTACTTC
-	TRBV7-2	TRBJ1-1	-	CASRPSRGLTEAFF	TGTGCCAGCAGGCCTAGCCGGGGGTTGACTGAAGCTTTCTTT
-	TRBV19	TRBJ2-5	-	CASRGRGLATRETQYF	TGTGCCAGTAGGGGACGGGGTCTAGCTACAAGAGAGACCCAGTACTTC
-	TRBV4-2	TRBJ2-5	-	CASSLAGSETQYF	TGTGCCAGCAGCCTTGCCGGTTCAGAGACCCAGTACTTC
-	TRBV4-2	TRBJ2-2	-	CASSHGGITGELFF	TGTGCCAGCAGCCATGGCGGGATCACCGGGGAGCTGTTTTTT
few	TRBV15	TRBJ1-2	-	CATSRDVHQSYTF	TGTGCCACCAGCAGAGATGTTCACCAGTCCTACACCTTC
-	TRBV7-9	TRBJ2-7	TRBD1	CASSPRRGEVDRGSWKQYF	TGTGCCAGCAGCCCACGCAGGGGGGAAGTGGACAGGGGCAGTTGGAAGCAGTACTTC